Listed below are T cell receptor beta chains from one sample, sequenced in a study of blood T cell repertoires in COVID-19. The data were produced by immunoSEQ multiplex PCR, yet TCRdb's version contains in-frame clones alone and is incomplete. The sample lists some 140,000 clones; about 78% were seen once. The material sequenced was peripheral blood. Receptor source: a man aged 55-75 years who had recovered from COVID-19. CDR3s include the opening cysteine and the closing phenylalanine or tryptophan. A D gene is named only where the DNA matches it firmly. For some rows the clone size is stated as once, few or many, or as a class when expanded; others skip it.

v_gene	abundance	j_gene	d_gene	CDR3aa	CDR3nt
TRBV6-5	NA	TRBJ2-7	TRBD1	CASRTGTGGYEQYF	TGTGCCAGCAGAACCGGGACAGGTGGTTACGAGCAGTACTTC
TRBV5-5	few	TRBJ2-3	TRBD2	CASSLAGGSGGTLSTDTQYF	TGTGCCAGCAGCTTGGCGGGGGGTAGCGGGGGCACTCTTAGCACAGATACGCAGTATTTT
TRBV19	NA	TRBJ2-7	TRBD2	CASSKQYGLAGDKYF	TGTGCCAGTAGTAAACAATATGGACTAGCGGGAGACAAGTACTTC
TRBV29-1	few	TRBJ1-5	NA	CSFEEPVGGPQHF	TGCAGCTTTGAAGAGCCCGTGGGAGGACCCCAGCATTTT
TRBV4-1	NA	TRBJ2-1	TRBD2	CASSLVHIAASGGISSYNEQFF	TGCGCCAGCAGCCTCGTTCATATTGCAGCTAGCGGGGGGATCAGCTCCTACAATGAGCAGTTCTTC
TRBV29-1	NA	TRBJ1-2	NA	CSVEDQRDRVYGYTF	TGCAGCGTTGAAGATCAGAGAGACAGAGTTTATGGCTACACCTTC
TRBV5-1	once	TRBJ1-1	NA	CASSPNLGNEAFF	TGCGCCAGCAGCCCGAATTTGGGCAACGAAGCTTTCTTT
TRBV19	once	TRBJ2-1	NA	CASSMGTSYNEQFF	TGTGCCAGTAGTATGGGGACTTCCTACAATGAGCAGTTCTTC
TRBV5-1	NA	TRBJ2-6	NA	CASSLGQASGANVLTF	TGCGCCAGCAGCTTGGGCCAGGCCTCTGGGGCCAACGTCCTGACTTTC
TRBV28	NA	TRBJ2-7	TRBD2	CASSRNSGSWYEQYF	TGTGCCAGCAGTCGCAATAGCGGGAGTTGGTACGAGCAGTACTTC
TRBV15	NA	TRBJ2-5	TRBD2	CATSRDGGVQYF	TGTGCCACCAGCAGAGATGGGGGGGTCCAGTACTTC
TRBV4-3	NA	TRBJ2-7	TRBD2	CASSPRAGNEQYF	TGCGCCAGCAGCCCTCGAGCGGGGAACGAGCAGTACTTC
TRBV28	NA	TRBJ1-5	TRBD1	CASSQHRGHQPQHF	TGTGCCAGCAGTCAACACAGGGGGCATCAGCCCCAGCATTTT
TRBV14	once	TRBJ1-1	NA	CASSQVRGGEAFF	TGTGCCAGCAGCCAAGTAAGGGGAGGAGAAGCTTTCTTT
TRBV6-6	NA	TRBJ2-7	TRBD1	CASSRSGTGYYEQYF	TGTGCCAGCAGTCGTTCTGGGACAGGGTACTACGAGCAGTACTTC
TRBV24-1	NA	TRBJ2-3	NA	CATSDNLRATDTQYF	TGTGCCACCAGTGATAATCTCAGGGCCACAGATACGCAGTATTTT
TRBV28	NA	TRBJ1-6	NA	CASSFRQTNNSPLHF	TGTGCCAGCAGTTTTCGACAGACAAATAATTCACCCCTCCACTTT
TRBV6-5	NA	TRBJ1-3	NA	CASSYSEAGSGNTIYF	TGTGCCAGCAGTTACTCGGAAGCGGGCTCTGGAAACACCATATATTTT
TRBV6-2/TRBV6-3	NA	TRBJ2-1	TRBD2	CASSRLAGGWNEQFF	TGTGCCAGCAGTCGACTAGCGGGAGGATGGAATGAGCAGTTCTTC
TRBV7-9	NA	TRBJ2-2	NA	CASSLGGNTGELFF	TGTGCCAGCAGCTTAGGAGGGAACACCGGGGAGCTGTTTTTT
TRBV23-1	few	TRBJ2-7	TRBD1	CASSQGQGEQYF	TGCGCCAGCAGTCAGGGACAGGGGGAGCAGTACTTC
TRBV11-2	few	TRBJ2-7	NA	CASSLYVDSLNYEQYF	TGTGCCAGCAGCTTATACGTGGACTCCCTAAATTACGAGCAGTACTTC
TRBV4-3	few	TRBJ1-5	NA	CASSQGYVGLNQPQHF	TGCGCCAGCAGCCAAGGTTATGTGGGGCTGAATCAGCCCCAGCATTTT
TRBV19	NA	TRBJ1-2	TRBD1	CASSPPIDRGNGYTF	TGTGCCAGTAGTCCTCCGATTGACAGGGGTAATGGCTACACCTTC
TRBV9	NA	TRBJ2-3	TRBD1	CASSATGIPDTQYF	TGTGCCAGCAGCGCGACAGGGATCCCAGATACGCAGTATTTT
TRBV5-1	NA	TRBJ2-1	NA	CASSLWDTDNEQFF	TGCGCCAGCAGCCTTTGGGACACTGACAATGAGCAGTTCTTC
TRBV24-1	NA	TRBJ2-1	TRBD2	CATSDPLAGGGYNEQFF	TGTGCCACCAGTGATCCTTTAGCGGGAGGGGGGTACAATGAGCAGTTCTTC
TRBV5-1	few	TRBJ1-5	NA	CASSLDRDGQPQHF	TGCGCCAGCAGCTTGGACAGGGACGGCCAGCCCCAGCATTTT
TRBV19	NA	TRBJ1-4	TRBD1	CASSIQDRPNEKLFF	TGTGCCAGTAGTATCCAGGACAGGCCTAATGAAAAACTGTTTTTT
TRBV5-1	NA	TRBJ1-2	TRBD1	CASSSSPGQGPLGGYTF	TGCGCCAGCAGCTCTAGTCCGGGACAGGGACCCCTAGGTGGCTACACCTTC
TRBV7-9	NA	TRBJ2-1	TRBD1	CASSQDRILGGSYNEQFF	TGTGCCAGCAGCCAGGACAGGATCCTAGGGGGATCCTACAATGAGCAGTTCTTC
TRBV5-4	few	TRBJ1-6	NA	CASSFVQGSNSPLHF	TGTGCCAGCAGCTTCGTACAGGGAAGTAATTCACCCCTCCACTTT
TRBV4-1	NA	TRBJ2-7	TRBD2	CASSPGLAGGTPYEQYF	TGCGCCAGCAGCCCGGGACTAGCGGGGGGTACCCCCTACGAGCAGTACTTC
TRBV6-1	NA	TRBJ1-5	TRBD1	CASRQGSSNQPQHF	TGTGCCAGCAGACAGGGGTCTAGCAATCAGCCCCAGCATTTT
TRBV5-6	NA	TRBJ2-7	TRBD1	CASSRDRGRFEQYF	TGTGCCAGCAGTCGGGACAGGGGGCGCTTCGAGCAGTACTTC
TRBV6-5	NA	TRBJ2-1	NA	CASSNQGWDEQFF	TGTGCCAGCAGTAACCAGGGGTGGGATGAGCAGTTCTTC
TRBV5-4	NA	TRBJ2-5	NA	CASSLGTGGYQETQYF	TGTGCCAGCAGCTTGGGAACAGGTGGGTACCAAGAGACCCAGTACTTC
TRBV7-3	few	TRBJ1-5	NA	CASSPSGQIGQPQHF	TGTGCCAGCAGCCCCTCAGGACAGATTGGACAGCCCCAGCATTTT
TRBV5-1	NA	TRBJ2-3	TRBD2	CASSQEGRGHTDTQYF	TGCGCCAGCAGCCAAGAGGGGAGGGGCCACACAGATACGCAGTATTTT
TRBV20-1	NA	TRBJ1-1	NA	CSARPTGEAFF	TGCAGTGCTAGACCTACGGGTGAAGCTTTCTTT
TRBV5-6	NA	TRBJ1-1	NA	CASSLVGSEAFF	TGTGCCAGCAGCTTGGTAGGGAGTGAAGCTTTCTTT
TRBV28	NA	TRBJ1-2	NA	CASSRRRNYGYTF	TGTGCCAGCAGCCGGCGGCGAAACTATGGCTACACCTTC
TRBV21-1	NA	TRBJ2-5	NA	CAGKDRGQETQYF	TGTGCCGGGAAGGACAGGGGCCAAGAGACCCAGTACTTC
TRBV12-1	NA	TRBJ1-6	NA	CARSGTADNSPLHF	TGTGCCAGATCAGGGACAGCAGATAATTCACCCCTCCACTTT
TRBV11-2	NA	TRBJ2-1	TRBD2	CASSFGLAATEQFF	TGTGCCAGCAGCTTCGGACTAGCGGCGACTGAGCAGTTCTTC
TRBV18	NA	TRBJ1-5	NA	CASSPNTGPNQPQHF	TGTGCCAGCTCACCAAACACAGGACCTAATCAGCCCCAGCATTTT
TRBV7-2	NA	TRBJ1-4	TRBD1	CASSFHGQGREKLFF	TGTGCCAGCAGCTTCCACGGACAGGGCAGGGAAAAACTGTTTTTT
TRBV3-1/TRBV3-2	NA	TRBJ1-2	TRBD1	CASSSGQGRGYGYTF	TGTGCCAGCAGCAGTGGACAGGGGAGAGGCTATGGCTACACCTTC
TRBV19	NA	TRBJ2-2	NA	CASNGGQRNTGELFF	TGTGCCAGTAACGGGGGACAGAGGAACACCGGGGAGCTGTTTTTT
TRBV11-3	NA	TRBJ2-1	NA	CASSPRSGTNNEQFF	TGTGCCAGCAGCCCTAGGTCGGGAACAAACAATGAGCAGTTCTTC
TRBV29-1	NA	TRBJ2-7	TRBD2	CSVISGSYEQYF	TGCAGCGTGATTAGCGGGTCCTACGAGCAGTACTTC
TRBV27	NA	TRBJ2-1	TRBD2	CASSSRDSGSENEQFF	TGTGCCAGCAGTTCCCGGGATAGCGGGAGTGAAAATGAGCAGTTCTTC
TRBV5-1	NA	TRBJ2-3	TRBD1	CASSFDRVADTQYF	TGCGCCAGCAGCTTCGACAGGGTTGCGGATACGCAGTATTTT
TRBV28	NA	TRBJ1-6	NA	CASSLAVGGRGVSPLHF	TGTGCCAGCAGTTTAGCGGTGGGCGGGAGAGGGGTTTCACCCCTCCACTTT
TRBV9	once	TRBJ2-2	TRBD2	CASSPTSRGVNTGELFF	TGTGCCAGCAGCCCGACAAGCCGGGGGGTCAACACCGGGGAGCTGTTTTTT
TRBV5-1	NA	TRBJ1-1	NA	CASSLAAGNTEAFF	TGCGCCAGCAGCTTGGCGGCAGGGAACACTGAAGCTTTCTTT